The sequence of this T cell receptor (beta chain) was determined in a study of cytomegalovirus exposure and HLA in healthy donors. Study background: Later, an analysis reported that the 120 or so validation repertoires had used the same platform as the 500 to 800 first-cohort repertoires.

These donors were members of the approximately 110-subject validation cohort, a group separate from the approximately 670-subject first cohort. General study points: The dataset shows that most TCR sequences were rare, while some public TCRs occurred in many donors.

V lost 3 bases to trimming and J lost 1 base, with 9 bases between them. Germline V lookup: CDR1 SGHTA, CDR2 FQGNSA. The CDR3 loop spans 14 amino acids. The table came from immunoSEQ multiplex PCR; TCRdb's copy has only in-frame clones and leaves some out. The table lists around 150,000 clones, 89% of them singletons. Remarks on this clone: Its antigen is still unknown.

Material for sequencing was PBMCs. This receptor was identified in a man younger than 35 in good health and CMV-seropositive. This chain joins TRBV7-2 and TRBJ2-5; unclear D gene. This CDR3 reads CASSFWSGQETQYF. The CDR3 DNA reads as TGTGCCAGCAGCTTCTGGTCGGGCCAAGAGACCCAGTACTTC.